This is a list of T cell receptor beta chains from one sample in a study of CD8 T cells in ankylosing spondylitis. One entry per CDR3 protein results from TCRdb running MiXCR on the 5' RACE reads. The data show around 770,000 distinct CDR3 sequences, approximately 12% seen once. The sample was blood, either unsorted or a sorted T cell fraction (not recorded which). These receptors were obtained from a male donor with ankylosing spondylitis. CDR3s include the opening cysteine and the closing phenylalanine or tryptophan. Fields, in order: clone size, D gene, V gene, J gene, CDR3 DNA, CDR3 protein. D genes are given only for firm matches. Only part of the rows carry a size: once, few, many, or a class if the clone is expanded.

few	-	TRBV18	TRBJ1-1	TGTGCCAGCTCACCACTTGCAGGCGCTGAAGCTTTCTTT	CASSPLAGAEAFF
once	TRBD2	TRBV4-2	TRBJ2-7	TGTGCCAGCAGCCAGCGGGGGGGCAGTGGGTACGAGCAGTACTTC	CASSQRGGSGYEQYF
few	-	TRBV21-1	TRBJ2-7	TGTGCCAGCAGCTGCCGGGACCACACCTACGAGCAGTACTTC	CASSCRDHTYEQYF
few	TRBD2	TRBV6-6	TRBJ2-7	TGTGCCAGCAGACTAGCGGAGACCTACGAGCAGTACTTC	CASRLAETYEQYF
many	-	TRBV20-1	TRBJ1-1	TGCAGTGCTAGATCGACCCCGAACACTGAAGCTTTCTTT	CSARSTPNTEAFF
-	-	TRBV24-1	TRBJ2-5	TGTGCCACCAGTGATTCGGGCGCGTGGAAAGAGACCCAGTACTTC	CATSDSGAWKETQYF
-	-	TRBV20-1	TRBJ1-5	TGCAGTGCTAGAGTTGGGACTGACGGCAATCAGCCCCAGCATTTT	CSARVGTDGNQPQHF
few	TRBD1	TRBV2	TRBJ1-6	TGTGCCAGCAGTAACGGACAGGGTAGGAGGTCACCCCTCCACTTT	CASSNGQGRRSPLHF
-	TRBD2	TRBV5-6	TRBJ2-3	TGTGCCAGCAGCTTGATCCAGCGGGGAGCCTCCCGCACAGATACGCAGTATTTT	CASSLIQRGASRTDTQYF
few	-	TRBV5-4	TRBJ2-1	TGTGCCAGCAAAAGGGTGGGCAATGAGCAGTTCTTC	CASKRVGNEQFF
few	TRBD1	TRBV27	TRBJ2-2	TGTGCCAGCAGGGATCCGGGACAGGGGTTTAGGGGGGAGCTGTTTTTT	CASRDPGQGFRGELFF
-	TRBD2	TRBV5-6	TRBJ2-1	TGTGCCAGCAGCACCTTAGCGGGTGGGTCCGGGAATGAGCAGTTCTTC	CASSTLAGGSGNEQFF
-	-	TRBV20-1	TRBJ2-6	TGCAGTGCTAGAGATGCAGGGTCCTCAAGCTCTGGGGCCAACGTCTTGACTTTC	CSARDAGSSSSGANVLTF
-	-	TRBV15	TRBJ2-6	TGTGCCACCAGCAGAGCCACCGGGGCCGGGGCCAACGTCCTGACTTTC	CATSRATGAGANVLTF
-	-	TRBV20-1	TRBJ2-1	TGCAGTGCTAGGGGTGGGCCCCCTGAGCAGTTCTTC	CSARGGPPEQFF
many	-	TRBV20-1	TRBJ2-1	TGCAGTGCTAGAGCTGGAGGGCACTACAATGAGCAGTTCTTC	CSARAGGHYNEQFF
many	-	TRBV5-1	TRBJ2-1	TGCGCCAGCAGCTTGGCAGGACATGAGCAGTTCTTC	CASSLAGHEQFF
many	TRBD1	TRBV5-1	TRBJ2-5	TGCGCCAGCTCCGGGCGTGACAGGGGTGAAGAGACCCAGTACTTC	CASSGRDRGEETQYF
many	-	TRBV12-3/TRBV12-4	TRBJ1-3	TGTGCCAGCAGTCCCGGACGGAGCTCTGGAAACACCATATATTTT	CASSPGRSSGNTIYF
few	TRBD1	TRBV10-3	TRBJ1-2	TGTGCCATCCAAGCCACGACAGGGGAGGACTATGGCTACACCTTC	CAIQATTGEDYGYTF
many	TRBD1	TRBV7-8	TRBJ2-2	TGTGCCAGCAGCTTCGGGACAGGACAGAACACCGGGGAGCTGTTTTTT	CASSFGTGQNTGELFF
few	TRBD1	TRBV7-9	TRBJ1-2	TGTGCCAGCAGCCCTGGGACAGGGGCACTCTATGGCTACACCTTC	CASSPGTGALYGYTF
few	-	TRBV7-2	TRBJ1-2	TGTGCCAGCAGCCTCGGCTTAAGGAGCTACACCTTC	CASSLGLRSYTF
-	TRBD2	TRBV11-3	TRBJ2-1	TGTGCCAGCAGCTTAAGTTGGCGGGGGGACAATGAGCAGTTCTTC	CASSLSWRGDNEQFF
few	-	TRBV18	TRBJ2-1	TGTGCCAGCTCAAGTAGGGGGTTCGGGACCTACAATGAGCAGTTCTTC	CASSSRGFGTYNEQFF
-	TRBD1	TRBV7-2	TRBJ2-7	TGTGCCAGCAGCCCACAGACAGGGTTCAGGGGCGAGCAGTACTTC	CASSPQTGFRGEQYF
-	-	TRBV7-2	TRBJ2-7	TGTGCCAGCAGCTTAGTGACCAACGAGCAGTACTTC	CASSLVTNEQYF
many	-	TRBV7-9	TRBJ2-7	TGTGCCAGCAGCTTGTCCTCAGGGCACTACGAGCAGTACTTC	CASSLSSGHYEQYF
-	-	TRBV7-2	TRBJ2-7	TGTGCCAGCAGCCCACAGGAGATCTCCTACGAGCAGTACTTC	CASSPQEISYEQYF
-	-	TRBV30	TRBJ1-2	TGTGCCTGGAGTCCGGGGGCCCATGGCTACACCTTC	CAWSPGAHGYTF
many	-	TRBV7-2	TRBJ1-2	TGTGCCAGCAGCTTAGCTCCTTCAGGGCAAGGCTACACCTTC	CASSLAPSGQGYTF
-	-	TRBV28	TRBJ2-3	TGTGCCAGCCAAGACCCGGGCAGGGCAAATATCACAGATACGCAGTATTTT	CASQDPGRANITDTQYF
-	-	TRBV20-1	TRBJ2-5	TGCAGTGCTAGAGAGTCTAGCAAAGAGACCCAGTACTTC	CSARESSKETQYF
many	TRBD1	TRBV11-2	TRBJ2-1	TGTGCCAGCAGCTCCGGACAGGGGTCGGGTGAGCAGTTCTTC	CASSSGQGSGEQFF
many	-	TRBV7-2	TRBJ2-5	TGTGCCAGCAGCTTAGTCAGGGCTCAAGAGACCCAGTACTTC	CASSLVRAQETQYF
-	-	TRBV11-2	TRBJ2-3	TGTGCCAGCAGCTTATCCTACAGGAATACGCAGTATTTT	CASSLSYRNTQYF
few	TRBD2	TRBV20-1	TRBJ2-1	TGCAGTGCTAGGTTTCCGGGGAGGGACAATGAGCAGTTCTTC	CSARFPGRDNEQFF
few	-	TRBV5-1	TRBJ2-2	TGCGCCAGCAGCCCGGACCCTCAGCTTGGCACCGGGGAGCTGTTTTTT	CASSPDPQLGTGELFF
few	-	TRBV7-7	TRBJ1-1	TGTGCTAGCAGGTCCGAGGGGGTCAGTTGGCACTTT	CASRSEGVSWHF
many	-	TRBV20-1	TRBJ1-5	TGCAGCGCTCGGACAGATAGCAATCAGCCCCAGCATTTT	CSARTDSNQPQHF
-	-	TRBV7-3	TRBJ1-1	TGTGCCAGCAGCCCCGGGATAGAGAACACTGAAGCTTTCTTT	CASSPGIENTEAFF
-	-	TRBV7-6	TRBJ2-5	TGTGCCAGCAGCTCCATGGGGCAGGGATCGGCAGAGACCCAGTACTTC	CASSSMGQGSAETQYF
few	-	TRBV20-1	TRBJ1-1	TGCAGTGCTACCCCAGGAAGGGGTGAGGGCACTGAAGCTTTCTTT	CSATPGRGEGTEAFF
-	TRBD2	TRBV7-2	TRBJ2-3	TGTGCCAGCAGCCGCCTTGGGTGGGCGGGAGTGGGAGATACGCAGTATTTT	CASSRLGWAGVGDTQYF
-	-	TRBV20-1	TRBJ2-5	TGCAGTGCTATAGATCGTAGGATCCAGTACTTC	CSAIDRRIQYF
many	-	TRBV20-1	TRBJ2-3	TGCAGTGCTAACCCGACAGATACGCAGTATTTT	CSANPTDTQYF
few	TRBD1	TRBV20-1	TRBJ1-6	TGCAGTGCTAAGGCAGGGGGCGCGGGTAATTCACCCCTCCACTTT	CSAKAGGAGNSPLHF
-	-	TRBV7-2	TRBJ2-2	TGTGCCAGCAGCTTAAATGCGGGGGCTTCTACCGGGGAGCTGTTTTTT	CASSLNAGASTGELFF
few	-	TRBV6-5	TRBJ1-2	TGTGCCAGCAGTTACGAACAGGGCATTGGCTACACCTTC	CASSYEQGIGYTF
-	TRBD1	TRBV7-9	TRBJ1-3	TGTGCCAGCAGCCCACCCGGGACAGCCTTCTCTGGAAACACCATATATTTT	CASSPPGTAFSGNTIYF
few	-	TRBV7-9	TRBJ1-5	TGTGCCAGCAGCTTTAATACCGTTGTAGAGCCCCAGCATTTT	CASSFNTVVEPQHF
-	TRBD1	TRBV6-1	TRBJ2-3	TGTGCCAGCAGGGGGACAGGGGAGCCAGATACGCAGTATTTT	CASRGTGEPDTQYF
few	TRBD2	TRBV29-1	TRBJ2-1	TGCAGCGTTGAAGATCGAGGCGGGAGCTCAGGCTCCTACAATGAGCAGTTCTTC	CSVEDRGGSSGSYNEQFF
few	-	TRBV27	TRBJ1-5	TGTGCCAGCGGCCGCAGGGTCGGGCAGCCCCAGCATTTT	CASGRRVGQPQHF
-	TRBD1	TRBV20-1	TRBJ2-6	TGCAGTGCCCCGACAGGGGTGTATGGGGCCAACGTCCTGACTTTC	CSAPTGVYGANVLTF
-	-	TRBV10-1	TRBJ2-2	TGCGCCAGCAGTGTTGGGGGCGCGGGCACCGGGGAGCTGTTTTTT	CASSVGGAGTGELFF
-	TRBD1	TRBV9	TRBJ2-7	TGTGCCAGCAGCCCCCGTCCTGGGACAGGGACCTACGAGCAGTACTTC	CASSPRPGTGTYEQYF
-	-	TRBV18	TRBJ1-1	TGTGCCAGCCTTGACGGGATGAACACTGAAGCTTTCTTT	CASLDGMNTEAFF
-	TRBD2	TRBV20-1	TRBJ2-5	TGCAGTGCTAGAAAGGGACTAGCGGGGATACAAGAGACCCAGTACTTC	CSARKGLAGIQETQYF
-	TRBD2	TRBV7-3	TRBJ2-3	TGTGCCAGCAGCCCTCGGGAGCGGGGGGGGCGCACAGATACGCAGTATTTT	CASSPRERGGRTDTQYF